One sample yielded the 2 T cell receptor beta chains listed below, sequenced in a study of T cells in Graves' hyperthyroidism and ophthalmopathy. It was RNA transcripts that yielded the amplified TCR beta CDR3 regions. Carried out on the TCR CDR3, a first-round RT-PCR used the HTBI primer set. TCRdb re-derived calls from the multiplex PCR reads in MiXCR, one entry per CDR3 protein. Here the sample spans hundreds of thousands of distinct CDR3 sequences, approximately 21% being singletons. The sequencing input was blood. These receptors all stem from a man aged 25 to 40 with Graves' ophthalmopathy.

The chain carries TRBV6-1 and TRBJ1-1; weak D call: TRBD1 (5 bases). The V gene lost 6 bases and the J gene lost 5 bases, with 13 bases spanning the gap. Germline V lookup: CDR1 MNHNS, CDR2 SASEGT. The CDR3 contains 13 residues. CDR3 nucleotide sequence: TGTGCCAGCAGGTCCGGGGCAAGGACTGAAGCTTTCTTT. Translated: CASRSGARTEAFF.

V and J are TRBV28 and TRBJ1-1; D gene unclear. V gave up 6 bases and J gave up 3 bases, with 11 bases separating them. Per germline, CDR1 MDHEN and CDR2 SYDVKM. CDR3 length: 13 residues. In nucleotides, the CDR3 is TGTGCCAGCAGGGATTACGGGGACACTGAAGCTTTCTTT. Translated, it gives CASRDYGDTEAFF.